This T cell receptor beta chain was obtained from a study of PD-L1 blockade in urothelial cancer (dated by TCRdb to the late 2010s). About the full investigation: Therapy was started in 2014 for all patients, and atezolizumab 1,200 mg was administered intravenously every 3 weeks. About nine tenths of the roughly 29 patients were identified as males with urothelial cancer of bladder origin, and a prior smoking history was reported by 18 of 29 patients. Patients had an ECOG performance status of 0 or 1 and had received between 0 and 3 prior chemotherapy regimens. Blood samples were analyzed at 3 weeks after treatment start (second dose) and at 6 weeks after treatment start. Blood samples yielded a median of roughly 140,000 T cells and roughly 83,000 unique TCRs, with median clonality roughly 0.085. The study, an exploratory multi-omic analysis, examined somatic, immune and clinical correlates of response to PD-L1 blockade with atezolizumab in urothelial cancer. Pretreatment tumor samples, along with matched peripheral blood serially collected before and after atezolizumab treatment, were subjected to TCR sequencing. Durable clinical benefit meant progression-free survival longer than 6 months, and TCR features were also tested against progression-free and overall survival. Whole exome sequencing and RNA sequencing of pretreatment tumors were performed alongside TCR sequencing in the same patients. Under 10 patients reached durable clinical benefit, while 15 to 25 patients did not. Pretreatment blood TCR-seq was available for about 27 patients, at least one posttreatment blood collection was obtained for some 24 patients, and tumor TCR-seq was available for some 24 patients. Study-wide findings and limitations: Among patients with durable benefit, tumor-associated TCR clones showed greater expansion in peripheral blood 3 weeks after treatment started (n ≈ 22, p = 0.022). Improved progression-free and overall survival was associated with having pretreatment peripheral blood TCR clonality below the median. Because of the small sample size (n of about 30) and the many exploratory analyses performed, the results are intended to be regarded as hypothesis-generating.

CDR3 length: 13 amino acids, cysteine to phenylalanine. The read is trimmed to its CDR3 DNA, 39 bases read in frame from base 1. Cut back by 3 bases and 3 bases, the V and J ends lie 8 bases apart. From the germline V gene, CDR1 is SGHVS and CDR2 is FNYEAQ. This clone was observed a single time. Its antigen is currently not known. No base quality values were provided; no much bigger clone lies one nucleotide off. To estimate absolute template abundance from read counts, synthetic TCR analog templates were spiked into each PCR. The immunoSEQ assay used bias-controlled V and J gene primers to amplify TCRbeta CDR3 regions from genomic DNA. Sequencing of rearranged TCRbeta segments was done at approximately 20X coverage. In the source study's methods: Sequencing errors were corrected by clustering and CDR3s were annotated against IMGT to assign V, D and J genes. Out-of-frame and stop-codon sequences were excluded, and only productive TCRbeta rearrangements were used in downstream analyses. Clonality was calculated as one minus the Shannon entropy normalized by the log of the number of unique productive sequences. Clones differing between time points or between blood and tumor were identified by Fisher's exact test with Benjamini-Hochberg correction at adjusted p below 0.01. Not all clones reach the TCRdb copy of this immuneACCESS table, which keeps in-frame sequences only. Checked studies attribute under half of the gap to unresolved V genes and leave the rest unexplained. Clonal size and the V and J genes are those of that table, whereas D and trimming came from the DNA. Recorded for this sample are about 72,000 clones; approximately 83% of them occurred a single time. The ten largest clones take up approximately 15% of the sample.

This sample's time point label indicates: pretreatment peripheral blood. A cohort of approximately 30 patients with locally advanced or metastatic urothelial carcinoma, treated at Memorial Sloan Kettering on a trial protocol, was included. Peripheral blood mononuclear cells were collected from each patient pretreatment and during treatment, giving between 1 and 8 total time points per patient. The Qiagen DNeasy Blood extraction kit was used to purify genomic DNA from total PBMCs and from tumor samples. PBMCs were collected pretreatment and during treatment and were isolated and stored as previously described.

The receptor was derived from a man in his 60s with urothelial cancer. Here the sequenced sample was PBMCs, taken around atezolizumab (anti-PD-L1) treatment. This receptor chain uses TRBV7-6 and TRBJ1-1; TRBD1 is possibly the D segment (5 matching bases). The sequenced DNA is TGTGCCAGCAGCTTGCCACAGGACACTGAAGCTTTCTTT. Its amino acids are CASSLPQDTEAFF.